Below, 2 T cell receptor beta chains from the same sample are listed, as sequenced in a study of CD8+ T cells in alopecia areata. The treatment here: oral pan-JAK inhibitor, 5-10 mg twice daily. RNA extraction and reverse transcription yielded cDNA as sequencing template. Assay: immunoSEQ multiplex PCR; the TCRdb copy retains only in-frame clones and omits some. The sample includes approximately 170,000 clones, around 60% of them seen just once. The sample was CD4+ T cells sorted from blood, taken at week 24, from a patient treated with tofacitinib. The receptors derive from a human donor with alopecia areata.

This clone showed up many times. This chain uses TRBV2 with TRBJ2-1, with 11 bases lining up with TRBD2. J lost 4 bases, V lost 5 bases, and 1 base had no gene match. CDR3 size: 14 residues. Germline CDR1 SNHLY, CDR2 FYNNEI. The CDR3 loop reads CASSRLAGYNEQFF. CDR3 sequence (DNA): TGTGCCAGCAGTCGACTAGCGGGGTACAATGAGCAGTTCTTC.

For the CDR3, the DNA is TGTGCCAGCAGCTTAGTGGGCAGGGCCCGCACAGATACGCAGTATTTT. It encodes CASSLVGRARTDTQYF. This chain joins TRBV7-6 and TRBJ2-3; D is perhaps TRBD1 (5 bases). The CDR3 consists of 16 residues. Germline-derived CDR1 and CDR2 are SGHVS and FNYEAQ. V gave up 1 base and J gave up 1 base, with 12 bases separating them.